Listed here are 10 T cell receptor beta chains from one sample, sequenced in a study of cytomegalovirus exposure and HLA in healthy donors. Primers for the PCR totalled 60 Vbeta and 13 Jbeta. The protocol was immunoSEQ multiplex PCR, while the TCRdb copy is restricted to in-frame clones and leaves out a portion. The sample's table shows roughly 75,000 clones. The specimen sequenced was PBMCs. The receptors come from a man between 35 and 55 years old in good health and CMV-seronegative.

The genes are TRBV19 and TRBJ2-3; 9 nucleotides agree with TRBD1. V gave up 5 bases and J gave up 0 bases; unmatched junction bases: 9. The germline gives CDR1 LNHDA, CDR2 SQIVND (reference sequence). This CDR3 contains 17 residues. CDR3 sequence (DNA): TGTGCCAGTAGTGCTGACAGGGGGGCGGCTAGCACAGATACGCAGTATTTT. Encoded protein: CASSADRGAASTDTQYF.

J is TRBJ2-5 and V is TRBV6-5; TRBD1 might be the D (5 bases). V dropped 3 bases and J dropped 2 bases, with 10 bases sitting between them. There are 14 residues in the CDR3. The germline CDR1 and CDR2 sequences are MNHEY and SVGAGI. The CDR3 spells CASSYTGLQETQYF. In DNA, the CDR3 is TGTGCCAGCAGTTATACAGGCCTACAAGAGACCCAGTACTTC.

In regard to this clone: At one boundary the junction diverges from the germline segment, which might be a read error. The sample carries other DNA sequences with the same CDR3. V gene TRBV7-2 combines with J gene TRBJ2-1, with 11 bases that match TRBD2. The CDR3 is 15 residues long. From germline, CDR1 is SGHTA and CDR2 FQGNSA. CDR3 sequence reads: CASSLAGGAYNEQFF. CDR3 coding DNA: TGTGCCAGCAGTTTAGCGGGAGGGGCCTACAATGAGCAGTTCTTC.

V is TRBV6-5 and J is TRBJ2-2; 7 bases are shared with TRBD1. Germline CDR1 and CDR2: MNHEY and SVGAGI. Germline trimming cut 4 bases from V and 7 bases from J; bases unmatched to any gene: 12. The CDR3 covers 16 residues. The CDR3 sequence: CASSLGQVSRVGELFF. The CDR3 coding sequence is TGTGCCAGCAGTTTAGGACAGGTGTCTAGGGTCGGGGAGCTGTTTTTT.

CDR3 region: CASSPATAVYEQYF. The CDR3 bases are TGTGCCAGCAGCCCTGCGACAGCAGTATACGAGCAGTACTTC. J is TRBJ2-7 and V is TRBV4-2, with D perhaps matching TRBD1 (5 bases). CDR1 LGHNA and CDR2 YNFKEQ come from the germline V gene. V was shortened by 4 bases and J by 4 bases, with 14 bases between the two germline ends. The CDR3 is made up of 14 amino acids.

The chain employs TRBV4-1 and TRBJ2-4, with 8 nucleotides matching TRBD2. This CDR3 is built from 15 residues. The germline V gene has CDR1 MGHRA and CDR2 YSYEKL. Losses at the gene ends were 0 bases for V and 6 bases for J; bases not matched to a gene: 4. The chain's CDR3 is CASSQDPGGVNIQYF. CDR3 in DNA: TGCGCCAGCAGCCAAGATCCGGGGGGGGTAAACATTCAGTACTTC.

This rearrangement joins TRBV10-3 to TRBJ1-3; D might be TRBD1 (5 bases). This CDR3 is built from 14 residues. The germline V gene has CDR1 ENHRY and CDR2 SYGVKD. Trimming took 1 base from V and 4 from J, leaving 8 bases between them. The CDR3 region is CAISELPGGNTIYF. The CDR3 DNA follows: TGTGCCATCAGTGAGTTGCCAGGGGGAAACACCATATATTTT.

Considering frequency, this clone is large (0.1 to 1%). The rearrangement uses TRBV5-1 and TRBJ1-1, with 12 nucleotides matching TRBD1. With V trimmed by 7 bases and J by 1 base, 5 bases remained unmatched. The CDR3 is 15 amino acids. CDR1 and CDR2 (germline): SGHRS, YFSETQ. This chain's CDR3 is CASAPGQGANTEAFF. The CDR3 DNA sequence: TGCGCCAGCGCCCCGGGACAGGGGGCGAACACTGAAGCTTTCTTT.

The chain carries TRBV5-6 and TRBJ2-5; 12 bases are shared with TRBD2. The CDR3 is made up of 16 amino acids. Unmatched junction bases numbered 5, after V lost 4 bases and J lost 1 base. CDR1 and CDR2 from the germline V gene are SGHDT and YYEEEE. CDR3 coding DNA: TGTGCCAGCAGCGGGGGACTAGCGGGCCTCCAAGAGACCCAGTACTTC. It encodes CASSGGLAGLQETQYF.

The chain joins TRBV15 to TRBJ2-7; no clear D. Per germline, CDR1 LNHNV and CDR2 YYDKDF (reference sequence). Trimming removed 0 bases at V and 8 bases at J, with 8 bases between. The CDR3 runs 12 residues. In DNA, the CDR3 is TGTGCCACCAGCAGAGATTCGACTCAGCAGTACTTC. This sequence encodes CATSRDSTQQYF.